These T cell receptor beta chains were read from a single sample in a study of cytomegalovirus exposure and HLA in healthy donors. TCRdb's table, derived via immunoSEQ multiplex PCR, lists solely in-frame clones and lacks some. The data show about 140,000 clones, 82% seen once. What was sequenced was PBMCs. Source of these receptors: a man between 18 and 35 years old in good health and CMV-seropositive. Each CDR3 is given with its conserved first and last residue. Fields, in order: V gene, J gene, clone size, D gene, CDR3 protein, CDR3 DNA. D genes are given only for firm matches. Rows give clone size only sometimes, using once, few, many, or a class for an expanded clone.

V: TRBV4-1; J: TRBJ1-1; size: .; D: .; CDR3: CASSQTNPGTEAFF; DNA: TGCGCCAGCAGCCAGACTAATCCGGGGACTGAAGCTTTCTTT
V: TRBV5-4; J: TRBJ2-7; size: .; D: TRBD1; CDR3: CASSSGTVSSTTSYEQYF; DNA: TGTGCCAGCAGCTCCGGGACAGTCTCTTCTACTACCTCCTACGAGCAGTACTTC
V: TRBV6-5; J: TRBJ1-5; size: .; D: .; CDR3: CASSYSGVSNQPQHF; DNA: TGTGCCAGCAGTTACTCGGGAGTGAGCAATCAGCCCCAGCATTTT
V: TRBV11-2; J: TRBJ1-2; size: .; D: .; CDR3: CASSPVRVSNYGYTF; DNA: TGTGCCAGCAGCCCGGTGCGGGTATCTAACTATGGCTACACCTTC
V: TRBV6-5; J: TRBJ2-2; size: .; D: .; CDR3: CASSYSPSTGELFF; DNA: TGTGCCAGCAGTTACTCGCCCAGCACCGGGGAGCTGTTTTTT
V: TRBV18; J: TRBJ1-2; size: .; D: .; CDR3: CASSPTGTLANYGYTF; DNA: TGTGCCAGCTCACCCACAGGGACGTTAGCTAACTATGGCTACACCTTC
V: TRBV14; J: TRBJ1-1; size: .; D: .; CDR3: CASSQSLDMNTEAFF; DNA: TGTGCCAGCAGCCAATCTCTCGACATGAACACTGAAGCTTTCTTT
V: TRBV2; J: TRBJ2-7; size: .; D: TRBD1; CDR3: CASRNRQGLKQEQYF; DNA: TGTGCCAGCAGGAACCGACAGGGGCTTAAACAGGAGCAGTACTTC
V: TRBV25-1; J: TRBJ2-7; size: once; D: .; CDR3: CASSLGTPYEQYF; DNA: TGTGCCAGCAGCCTAGGGACACCCTACGAGCAGTACTTC
V: TRBV6-4; J: TRBJ2-1; size: .; D: TRBD2; CDR3: CASSSGRASSYNEQFF; DNA: TGTGCCAGCAGTAGCGGGAGGGCGAGCTCCTACAATGAGCAGTTCTTC
V: TRBV6-4; J: TRBJ2-1; size: .; D: TRBD1; CDR3: CASSEDRGSYNEQFF; DNA: TGTGCCAGCAGTGAAGACAGGGGCTCCTACAATGAGCAGTTCTTC
V: TRBV6-6; J: TRBJ1-5; size: .; D: .; CDR3: CASSYSRDQPQHF; DNA: TGTGCCAGCAGTTACTCGAGGGATCAGCCCCAGCATTTT
V: TRBV27; J: TRBJ2-5; size: .; D: TRBD1; CDR3: CASSTGTGYQETQYF; DNA: TGTGCCAGCAGTACCGGGACAGGGTACCAAGAGACCCAGTACTTC
V: TRBV27; J: TRBJ1-2; size: .; D: TRBD1; CDR3: CASSYKGAPGYTF; DNA: TGTGCCAGCAGTTACAAGGGGGCCCCTGGCTACACCTTC
V: TRBV19; J: TRBJ2-7; size: .; D: .; CDR3: CASSIGSTGGSAYEQYF; DNA: TGTGCCAGTAGTATAGGTAGCACAGGAGGGTCCGCCTACGAGCAGTACTTC
V: TRBV29-1; J: TRBJ1-3; size: few; D: .; CDR3: CSVNTASSGNTIYF; DNA: TGCAGCGTTAATACAGCCAGCTCTGGAAACACCATATATTTT
V: TRBV2; J: TRBJ2-7; size: few; D: TRBD1; CDR3: CASSTEAGTGNEQYF; DNA: TGTGCCAGCAGTACGGAAGCCGGGACAGGGAACGAGCAGTACTTC
V: TRBV4-1; J: TRBJ1-3; size: .; D: .; CDR3: CASSQDYRTSGNTIYF; DNA: TGCGCCAGCAGCCAAGATTACAGGACCTCTGGAAACACCATATATTTT
V: TRBV18; J: TRBJ1-5; size: .; D: .; CDR3: CASSPPGALSSNQPQHF; DNA: TGTGCCAGCTCACCACCGGGCGCTCTTAGTAGCAATCAGCCCCAGCATTTT
V: TRBV7-8; J: TRBJ1-1; size: .; D: .; CDR3: CASSLPLTEAFF; DNA: TGTGCCAGCAGCTTACCTCTCACTGAAGCTTTCTTT
V: TRBV28; J: TRBJ2-7; size: .; D: .; CDR3: CASTFRVGRTYEQYF; DNA: TGTGCCAGCACTTTTAGGGTGGGCAGGACTTACGAGCAGTACTTC
V: TRBV19; J: TRBJ1-1; size: .; D: TRBD1; CDR3: CASNLRTGAPSGEAFF; DNA: TGTGCCAGTAACCTTAGGACAGGAGCCCCCTCCGGGGAAGCTTTCTTT
V: TRBV7-2; J: TRBJ1-1; size: .; D: .; CDR3: CASSLTPGTEAFF; DNA: TGTGCCAGCAGCTTAACCCCCGGCACTGAAGCTTTCTTT
V: TRBV7-6; J: TRBJ2-4; size: .; D: .; CDR3: CASSPWGRGNIQYF; DNA: TGTGCCAGCAGCCCCTGGGGCAGGGGTAACATTCAGTACTTC
V: TRBV5-1; J: TRBJ2-7; size: .; D: .; CDR3: CASSLPGVGYEQYF; DNA: TGCGCCAGCAGCTTGCCGGGAGTGGGTTACGAGCAGTACTTC
V: TRBV28; J: TRBJ1-4; size: .; D: .; CDR3: CASRIGGVREKLFF; DNA: TGTGCCAGCAGAATAGGGGGAGTGAGGGAAAAACTGTTTTTT
V: TRBV5-4; J: TRBJ1-3; size: .; D: .; CDR3: CASSLASSISGNTIYF; DNA: TGTGCCAGCAGCTTGGCGTCTTCTATATCGGGAAACACCATATATTTT
V: TRBV5-4; J: TRBJ2-1; size: few; D: TRBD2; CDR3: CASSPNGGAGGQQFF; DNA: TGTGCCAGCAGCCCCAATGGGGGGGCGGGAGGGCAGCAGTTCTTC
V: TRBV15; J: TRBJ1-2; size: .; D: .; CDR3: CATSRGGANLNYGYTF; DNA: TGTGCCACCAGCAGAGGCGGGGCGAACCTTAACTATGGCTACACCTTC
V: TRBV5-1; J: TRBJ2-3; size: .; D: .; CDR3: CASRAGPSTDTQYF; DNA: TGCGCCAGCAGGGCAGGGCCCAGCACAGATACGCAGTATTTT
V: TRBV7-7; J: TRBJ1-3; size: .; D: TRBD1; CDR3: CASSPTGASGNTIYF; DNA: TGTGCTAGCAGCCCGACAGGGGCGAGTGGAAACACCATATATTTT
V: TRBV25-1; J: TRBJ2-1; size: .; D: TRBD2; CDR3: CASLFGTSTNEQFF; DNA: TGTGCCAGCCTCTTCGGGACTAGCACCAATGAGCAGTTCTTC
V: TRBV5-1; J: TRBJ2-5; size: .; D: .; CDR3: CASSLGQVQETQYF; DNA: TGCGCCAGCTCCTTGGGGCAGGTTCAAGAGACCCAGTACTTC
V: TRBV15; J: TRBJ2-7; size: .; D: .; CDR3: CATSRVVVQESYEQYF; DNA: TGTGCCACCAGCAGAGTCGTTGTACAGGAAAGCTACGAGCAGTACTTC
V: TRBV28; J: TRBJ2-2; size: .; D: TRBD2; CDR3: CASSLTSGRRVGELFF; DNA: TGTGCCAGCAGTCTAACTAGCGGGAGACGTGTCGGGGAGCTGTTTTTT
V: TRBV6-1; J: TRBJ1-1; size: .; D: .; CDR3: CASSGPGITEAFF; DNA: TGTGCCAGCAGTGGTCCAGGGATAACTGAAGCTTTCTTT
V: TRBV10-1; J: TRBJ1-1; size: .; D: .; CDR3: CASSDAGVTEAFF; DNA: TGCGCCAGCAGTGACGCGGGGGTCACTGAAGCTTTCTTT
V: TRBV7-9; J: TRBJ1-5; size: .; D: .; CDR3: CASSLPSDSGQHF; DNA: TGTGCCAGCAGCTTACCTTCGGACAGCGGCCAGCATTTT
V: TRBV6-6; J: TRBJ1-3; size: few; D: .; CDR3: CASSTGGTGNTIYF; DNA: TGTGCCAGCAGTACGGGGGGCACCGGAAACACCATATATTTT
V: TRBV6-5; J: TRBJ2-7; size: .; D: .; CDR3: CASSPTGGPHEQYF; DNA: TGTGCCAGCAGCCCGACAGGCGGCCCCCACGAGCAGTACTTC
V: TRBV28; J: TRBJ2-6; size: .; D: TRBD1; CDR3: CAITGQESSGANVLTF; DNA: TGTGCCATCACGGGACAGGAAAGCTCTGGGGCCAACGTCCTGACTTTC
V: TRBV4-2; J: TRBJ2-7; size: .; D: TRBD2; CDR3: CASSQVATSGNYEQYF; DNA: TGTGCCAGCAGCCAAGTGGCGACTAGCGGGAACTACGAGCAGTACTTC
V: TRBV5-1; J: TRBJ1-2; size: .; D: .; CDR3: CASSLWGQDYGYTF; DNA: TGCGCCAGCAGCTTGTGGGGGCAAGACTATGGCTACACCTTC
V: TRBV6-1; J: TRBJ1-1; size: .; D: .; CDR3: CASRGLGTEAFF; DNA: TGTGCCAGCAGGGGACTGGGAACTGAAGCTTTCTTT
V: TRBV30; J: TRBJ1-1; size: .; D: .; CDR3: CAWRSDTEAFF; DNA: TGTGCCTGGAGGAGCGACACTGAAGCTTTCTTT
V: TRBV2; J: TRBJ2-5; size: .; D: .; CDR3: CASSVRIAEPQETQYF; DNA: TGTGCCAGCAGTGTAAGAATAGCGGAGCCCCAAGAGACCCAGTACTTC
V: TRBV7-9; J: TRBJ1-2; size: .; D: TRBD1; CDR3: CASSWDRGGYGYTF; DNA: TGTGCCAGCAGCTGGGACAGGGGCGGATATGGCTACACCTTC
V: TRBV28; J: TRBJ1-1; size: once; D: TRBD1; CDR3: CASSLWGTGGKEGVAFF; DNA: TGTGCCAGCAGTTTATGGGGGACAGGGGGAAAAGAGGGGGTAGCTTTCTTT
V: TRBV5-4; J: TRBJ1-2; size: few; D: .; CDR3: CASSLAETLGGYTF; DNA: TGTGCCAGCAGCTTGGCCGAGACACTCGGAGGCTACACCTTC
V: TRBV5-1; J: TRBJ2-7; size: .; D: TRBD2; CDR3: CASTLGTSESTYEQYF; DNA: TGCGCCAGCACTTTAGGCACTAGCGAGTCCACCTACGAGCAGTACTTC
V: TRBV2; J: TRBJ2-7; size: .; D: TRBD1; CDR3: CASTGQGMRIGF; DNA: TGTGCCAGCACCGGACAGGGGATGAGGATAGGGTTC
V: TRBV19; J: TRBJ1-5; size: .; D: .; CDR3: CASSIGQGSNQPQHF; DNA: TGTGCCAGTAGTATCGGTCAGGGGAGCAATCAGCCCCAGCATTTT